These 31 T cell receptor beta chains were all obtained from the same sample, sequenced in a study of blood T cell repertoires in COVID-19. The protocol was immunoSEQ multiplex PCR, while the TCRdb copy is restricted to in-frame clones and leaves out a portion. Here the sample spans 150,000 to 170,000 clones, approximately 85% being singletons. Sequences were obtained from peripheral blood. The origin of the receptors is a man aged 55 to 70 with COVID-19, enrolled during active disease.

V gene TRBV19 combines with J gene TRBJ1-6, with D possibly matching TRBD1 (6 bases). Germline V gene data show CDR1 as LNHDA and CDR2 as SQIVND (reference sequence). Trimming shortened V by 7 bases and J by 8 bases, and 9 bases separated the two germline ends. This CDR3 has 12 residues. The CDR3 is CASNRDDSPLHF. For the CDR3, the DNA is TGTGCCAGTAACAGGGATGATTCACCCCTCCACTTT.

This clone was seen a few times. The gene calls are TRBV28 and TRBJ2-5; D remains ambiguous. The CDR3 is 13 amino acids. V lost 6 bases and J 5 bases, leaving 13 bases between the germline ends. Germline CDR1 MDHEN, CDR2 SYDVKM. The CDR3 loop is CASRYPLGETQYF. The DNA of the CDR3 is TGTGCCAGCAGATACCCACTCGGGGAGACCCAGTACTTC.

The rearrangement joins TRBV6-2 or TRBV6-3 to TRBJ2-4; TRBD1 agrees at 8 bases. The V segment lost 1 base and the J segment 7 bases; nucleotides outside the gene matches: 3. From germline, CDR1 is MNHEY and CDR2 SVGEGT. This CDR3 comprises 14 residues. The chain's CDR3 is CASSYWTGTNIQYF. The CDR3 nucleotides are TGTGCCAGCAGTTACTGGACAGGGACGAACATTCAGTACTTC.

The CDR3 is CASSLGAGASTDTQYF. The CDR3 coding sequence is TGCGCCAGCAGCCTGGGGGCAGGGGCCTCTACAGATACGCAGTATTTT. V gene TRBV5-1 combines with J gene TRBJ2-3; possibly TRBD1 for D (6 bases). Per germline, CDR1 SGHRS and CDR2 YFSETQ. The CDR3 contains 16 residues. V lost 4 bases and J lost 3, with 18 bases in between.

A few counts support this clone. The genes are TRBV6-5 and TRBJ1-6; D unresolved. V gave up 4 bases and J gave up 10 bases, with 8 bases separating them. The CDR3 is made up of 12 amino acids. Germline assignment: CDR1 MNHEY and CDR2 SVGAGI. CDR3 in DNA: TGTGCCAGCAGTTCAGCCGGGTCACCCCTCCACTTT. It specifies CASSSAGSPLHF.

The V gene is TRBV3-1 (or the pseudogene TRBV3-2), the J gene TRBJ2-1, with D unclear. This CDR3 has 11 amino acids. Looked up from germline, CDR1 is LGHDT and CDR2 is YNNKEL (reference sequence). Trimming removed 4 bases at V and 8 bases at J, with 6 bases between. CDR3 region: CASSPRDEQFF. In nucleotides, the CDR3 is TGTGCCAGCAGCCCGCGCGATGAGCAGTTCTTC.

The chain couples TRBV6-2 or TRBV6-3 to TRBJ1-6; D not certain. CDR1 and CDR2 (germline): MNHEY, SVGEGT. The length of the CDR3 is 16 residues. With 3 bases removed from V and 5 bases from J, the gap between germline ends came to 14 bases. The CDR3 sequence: CASSYVVGIHNSPLHF. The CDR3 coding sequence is TGTGCCAGCAGTTATGTGGTCGGTATTCATAATTCACCCCTCCACTTT.

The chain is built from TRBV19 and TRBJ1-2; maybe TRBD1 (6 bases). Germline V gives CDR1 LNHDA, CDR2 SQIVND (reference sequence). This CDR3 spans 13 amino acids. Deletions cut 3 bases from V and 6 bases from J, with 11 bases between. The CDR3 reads CASSINRADGYTF. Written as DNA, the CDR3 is TGTGCCAGTAGTATTAACAGGGCGGATGGCTACACCTTC.

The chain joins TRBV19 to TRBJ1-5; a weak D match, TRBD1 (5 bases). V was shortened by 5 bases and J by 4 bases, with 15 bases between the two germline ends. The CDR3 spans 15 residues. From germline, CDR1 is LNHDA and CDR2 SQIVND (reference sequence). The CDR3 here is CASSPRRDGNQPQHF. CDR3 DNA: TGTGCCAGTAGTCCCCGGCGGGACGGAAATCAGCCCCAGCATTTT.

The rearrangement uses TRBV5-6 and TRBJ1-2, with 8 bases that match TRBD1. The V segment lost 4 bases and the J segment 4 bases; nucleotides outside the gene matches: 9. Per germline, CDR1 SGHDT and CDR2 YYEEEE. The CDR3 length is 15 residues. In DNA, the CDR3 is TGTGCCAGCAGCCCAAACAGGGGGAGCTCCTATGGCTACACCTTC. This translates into CASSPNRGSSYGYTF.

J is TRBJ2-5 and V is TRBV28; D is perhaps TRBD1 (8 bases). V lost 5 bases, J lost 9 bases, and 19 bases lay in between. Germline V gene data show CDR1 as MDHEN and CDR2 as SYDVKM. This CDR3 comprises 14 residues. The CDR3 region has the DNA TGTGCCAGCAGTACAGGGGGGGGGTTCACGGCCCAGTACTTC. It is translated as CASSTGGGFTAQYF.

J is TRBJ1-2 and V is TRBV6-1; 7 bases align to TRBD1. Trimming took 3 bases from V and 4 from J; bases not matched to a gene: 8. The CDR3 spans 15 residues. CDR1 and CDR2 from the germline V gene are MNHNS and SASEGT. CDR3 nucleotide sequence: TGTGCCAGCAGTGAGAGCCTCCAGGGGGGCTATGGCTACACCTTC. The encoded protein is CASSESLQGGYGYTF.

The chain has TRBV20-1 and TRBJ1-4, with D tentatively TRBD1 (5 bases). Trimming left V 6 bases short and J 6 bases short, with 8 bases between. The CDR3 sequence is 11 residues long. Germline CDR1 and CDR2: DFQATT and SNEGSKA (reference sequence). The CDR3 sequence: CSAGGYEKLFF. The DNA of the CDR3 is TGCAGTGCGGGGGGTTATGAAAAACTGTTTTTT.

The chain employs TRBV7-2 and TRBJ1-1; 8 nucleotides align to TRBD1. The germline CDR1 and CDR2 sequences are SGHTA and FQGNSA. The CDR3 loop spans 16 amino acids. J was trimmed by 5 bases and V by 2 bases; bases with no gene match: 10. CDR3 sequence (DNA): TGTGCCAGCAGCTTAACCACTGGACAGGGTTGGACTGAAGCTTTCTTT. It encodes CASSLTTGQGWTEAFF.

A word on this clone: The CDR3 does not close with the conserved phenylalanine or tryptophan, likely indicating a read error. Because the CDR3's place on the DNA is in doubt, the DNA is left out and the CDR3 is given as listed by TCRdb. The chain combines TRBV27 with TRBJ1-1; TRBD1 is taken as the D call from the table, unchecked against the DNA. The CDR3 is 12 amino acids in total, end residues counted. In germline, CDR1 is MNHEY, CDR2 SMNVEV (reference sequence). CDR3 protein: CASIPGHSATFS.

The CDR3, as DNA: TGTGCCAGCAGCCAAGCATATAGAGGGTCCGCCCTCCACTTT. Translation gives CASSQAYRGSALHF. This chain connects TRBV14 to TRBJ1-6; D gene unclear. V shed 1 base and J shed 14 bases, with 15 bases lying between them. Germline V CDR1 and CDR2: SGHDN, FVKESK. This CDR3 contains 14 residues.

The CDR3 here is CASSSPVISGNTIYF. The CDR3, as DNA: TGTGCCAGCAGCTCCCCGGTGATCTCTGGAAACACCATATATTTT. The V gene is TRBV7-2, the J gene TRBJ1-3; D gene uncertain. This CDR3 has 15 residues. CDR1 and CDR2 from the germline V gene are SGHTA and FQGNSA. Trimming left V 4 bases short and J 0 bases short, with 10 bases between.

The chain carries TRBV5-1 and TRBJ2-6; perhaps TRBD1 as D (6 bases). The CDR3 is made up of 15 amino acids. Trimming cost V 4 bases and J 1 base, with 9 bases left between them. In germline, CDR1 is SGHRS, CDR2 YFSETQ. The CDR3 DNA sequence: TGCGCCAGCAGCACAACAGGGTCTGGGGCCAACGTCCTGACTTTC. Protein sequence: CASSTTGSGANVLTF.

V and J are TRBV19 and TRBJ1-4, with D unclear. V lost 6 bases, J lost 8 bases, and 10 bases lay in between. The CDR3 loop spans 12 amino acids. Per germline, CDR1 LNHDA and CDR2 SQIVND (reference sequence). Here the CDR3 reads CASSVRGEKLFF. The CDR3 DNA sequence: TGTGCCAGTAGCGTAAGAGGGGAAAAACTGTTTTTT. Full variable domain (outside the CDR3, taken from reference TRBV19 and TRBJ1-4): DGGITQSPKYLFRKEGQNVTLSCEQNLNHDAMYWYRQDPGQGLRLIYYSQIVNDFQKGDIAEGYSVSREKKESFPLTVTSAQKNPTAFYLCASSVRGEKLFFGSGTQLSVL.

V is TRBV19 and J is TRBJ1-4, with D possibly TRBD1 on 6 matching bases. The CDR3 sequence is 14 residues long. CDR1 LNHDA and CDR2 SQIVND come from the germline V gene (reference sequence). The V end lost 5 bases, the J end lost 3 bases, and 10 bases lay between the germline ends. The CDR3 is CASSATGPNEKLFF. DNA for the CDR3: TGTGCCAGTAGTGCGACAGGACCTAATGAAAAACTGTTTTTT.

The CDR3 nucleotides are TGTGCCAGTGGGGGGGGGTTCCAGCCCCAGCATTTT. Amino acids: CASGGGFQPQHF. The rearrangement uses TRBV28 and TRBJ1-5; a possible D gene is TRBD1 (5 bases). The germline V gene has CDR1 MDHEN and CDR2 SYDVKM. This CDR3 spans 12 amino acids. V gave up 9 bases and J gave up 7 bases, with 13 bases separating them.

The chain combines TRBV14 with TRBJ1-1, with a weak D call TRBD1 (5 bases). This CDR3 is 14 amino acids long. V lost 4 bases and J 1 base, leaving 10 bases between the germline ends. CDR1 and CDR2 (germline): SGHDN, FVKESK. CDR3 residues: CASSPRQGNTEAFF. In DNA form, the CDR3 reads TGTGCCAGCAGCCCTCGTCAGGGGAACACTGAAGCTTTCTTT.

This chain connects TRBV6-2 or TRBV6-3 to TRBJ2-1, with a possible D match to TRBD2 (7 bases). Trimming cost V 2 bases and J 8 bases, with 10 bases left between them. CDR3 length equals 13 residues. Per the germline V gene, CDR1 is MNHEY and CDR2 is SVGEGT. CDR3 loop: CASSYVRGHEQFF. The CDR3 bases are TGTGCCAGCAGTTACGTGCGGGGGCATGAGCAGTTCTTC.

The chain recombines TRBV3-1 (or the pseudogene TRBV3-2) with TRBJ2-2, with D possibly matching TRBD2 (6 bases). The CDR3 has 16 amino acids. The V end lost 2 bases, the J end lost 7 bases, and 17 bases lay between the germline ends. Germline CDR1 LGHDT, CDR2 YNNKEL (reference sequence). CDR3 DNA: TGTGCCAGCAGCCAACAATATGGAGGGGCCGGCGGGGAGCTGTTTTTT. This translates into CASSQQYGGAGGELFF.

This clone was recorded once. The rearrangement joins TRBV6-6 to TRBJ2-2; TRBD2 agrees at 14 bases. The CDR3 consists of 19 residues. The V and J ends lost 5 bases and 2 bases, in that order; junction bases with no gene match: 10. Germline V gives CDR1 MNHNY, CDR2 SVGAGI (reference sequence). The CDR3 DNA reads TGTGCCAGCAGTCACCCACGGACTAGCGGGGGGACCAACACCGGGGAGCTGTTTTTT. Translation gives CASSHPRTSGGTNTGELFF.

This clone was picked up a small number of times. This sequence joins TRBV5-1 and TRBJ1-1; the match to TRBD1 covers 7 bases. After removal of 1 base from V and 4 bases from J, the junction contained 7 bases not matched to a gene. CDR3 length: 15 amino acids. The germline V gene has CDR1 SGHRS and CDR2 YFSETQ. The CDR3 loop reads CASSLYDRVATEAFF. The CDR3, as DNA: TGCGCCAGCAGCTTGTACGACAGGGTGGCCACTGAAGCTTTCTTT.

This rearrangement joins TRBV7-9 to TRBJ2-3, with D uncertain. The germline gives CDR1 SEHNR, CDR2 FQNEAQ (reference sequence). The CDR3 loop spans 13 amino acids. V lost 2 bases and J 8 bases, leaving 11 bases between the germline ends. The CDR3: CASSLPSIGTQYF. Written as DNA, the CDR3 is TGTGCCAGCAGCTTACCCTCTATCGGTACGCAGTATTTT.

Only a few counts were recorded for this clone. Here the CDR3 reads CASSFTGGSTDTQYF. CDR3 sequence (DNA): TGTGCCAGCAGTTTTACAGGGGGGAGCACAGATACGCAGTATTTT. The V gene is TRBV11-3, the J gene TRBJ2-3; 8 bases are a match to TRBD1. The CDR3 contains 15 residues. Germline V gives CDR1 SGHNT, CDR2 YENEEA. With 6 bases clipped from V and 0 bases from J, the junction kept 5 bases outside the gene matches. Filled out from reference TRBV11-3 and TRBJ2-3, the complete variable domain reads EAGVVQSPRYKIIEKKQPVAFWCNPISGHNTLYWYLQNLGQGPELLIRYENEEAVDDSQLPKDRFSAERLKGVDSTLKIQPAELGDSAVYLCASSFTGGSTDTQYFGPGTRLTVL.

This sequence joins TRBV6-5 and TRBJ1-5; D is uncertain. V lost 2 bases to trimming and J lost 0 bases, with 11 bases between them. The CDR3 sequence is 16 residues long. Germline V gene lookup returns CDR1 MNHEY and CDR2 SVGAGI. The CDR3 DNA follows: TGTGCCAGCAGTTACACTCAGGATGCTAGCAATCAGCCCCAGCATTTT. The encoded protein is CASSYTQDASNQPQHF.

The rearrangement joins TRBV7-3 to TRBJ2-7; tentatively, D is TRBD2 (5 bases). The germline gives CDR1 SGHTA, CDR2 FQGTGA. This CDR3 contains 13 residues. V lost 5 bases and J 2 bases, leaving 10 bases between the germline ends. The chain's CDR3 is CASSPSGTYEQYF. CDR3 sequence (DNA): TGTGCCAGCAGCCCCAGCGGAACCTACGAGCAGTACTTC.

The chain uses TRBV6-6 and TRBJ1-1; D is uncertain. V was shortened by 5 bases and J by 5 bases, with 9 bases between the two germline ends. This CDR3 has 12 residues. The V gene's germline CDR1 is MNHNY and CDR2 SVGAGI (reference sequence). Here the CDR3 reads CASSHLRTEAFF. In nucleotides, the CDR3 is TGTGCCAGCAGTCATCTACGAACTGAAGCTTTCTTT.